This is a list of T cell receptor beta chains from one sample in a study of OX40 agonist ivuxolimab in advanced cancers. Profiled with immunoSEQ multiplex PCR; TCRdb holds only in-frame clones, not every one. Found here are about 67,000 clones, approximately 90% of them singletons; the top ten hold about an eighth. This specimen consisted of CD4+ or CD8+ T cells sorted from blood, obtained in a trial of the OX40 agonist ivuxolimab. The receptors derive from an adult with an advanced solid tumor such as melanoma, head and neck, liver or kidney cancer. The CDR3 runs from the conserved cysteine through the conserved F or W. D genes are given only for firm matches. Size is stated for part of the rows, as once, few or many counts, or as a class when the clone is expanded.

V,J,D,size,DNA,CDR3
TRBV9,TRBJ1-4,TRBD1,-,TGTGCCAGCAGCGGGGGACAGGATGAAAAACTGTTTTTT,CASSGGQDEKLFF
TRBV4-1,TRBJ1-5,-,-,TGCGCCAGCAGCCTCGACCGTACCGGGGGGAATCAGCCCCAGCATTTT,CASSLDRTGGNQPQHF
TRBV7-9,TRBJ2-3,TRBD2,-,TGTGCCAGCAGCTTAGGGGCGGGAGGACTCACAGATACGCAGTATTTT,CASSLGAGGLTDTQYF
TRBV28,TRBJ1-6,-,-,TGTGCCAGCAGTTTATACGCAGGGAATAATTCACCCCTCCACTTT,CASSLYAGNNSPLHF
TRBV7-2,TRBJ2-7,-,-,TGTGCCAGCAGCTTGGGACTTGGCTCCTACGAGCAGTACTTC,CASSLGLGSYEQYF
TRBV29-1,TRBJ2-3,TRBD1,-,TGCAGCGTTGAAGATTTGGACAGGGACCCTAATACGCAGTATTTT,CSVEDLDRDPNTQYF
TRBV19,TRBJ1-4,-,-,TGTGCCAGTAGTATTGGGGGAAGGCCTTCTAATGAAAAACTGTTTTTT,CASSIGGRPSNEKLFF
TRBV19,TRBJ2-7,TRBD1,-,TGTGCCAGTAGTATACGGGACAGGGTGGAGGACGAGCAGTACTTC,CASSIRDRVEDEQYF
TRBV5-1,TRBJ2-2,TRBD2,-,TGCGCCAGCAGCTTGGCCGGGGGGACCGGGGAGCTGTTTTTT,CASSLAGGTGELFF
TRBV5-6,TRBJ1-1,-,few,TGTGCCAGCAGCTCGGTGAGGGTAACCATGAACACTGAAGCTTTCTTT,CASSSVRVTMNTEAFF
TRBV5-6,TRBJ2-7,-,-,TGTGCCAGCAGCTTAGGGGTGGGCTACGAGCAGTACTTC,CASSLGVGYEQYF
TRBV4-1,TRBJ2-5,-,few,TGCGCCAGCAGCCAAGTGTCGGGCGGGGAGACCCAGTACTTC,CASSQVSGGETQYF
TRBV13,TRBJ2-7,-,-,TGTGCCAGCAGCCTGGGGCTTAGCCACGAGCAGTACTTC,CASSLGLSHEQYF
TRBV19,TRBJ2-1,-,-,TGTGCCAGTAGTTCGACAGGCTACAATGAGCAGTTCTTC,CASSSTGYNEQFF
TRBV7-9,TRBJ2-5,TRBD1,-,TGTGCCAGCAGCAAAAGACAGGGGTACCAAGAGACCCAGTACTTC,CASSKRQGYQETQYF
TRBV7-7,TRBJ2-5,TRBD1,-,TGTGCCAGCAGTCCAGGGACAGGGGATTCGGAGACCCAGTACTTC,CASSPGTGDSETQYF
TRBV5-6,TRBJ2-3,-,-,TGTGCCAGCAGCTTGGCACCGGGAGATACGCAGTATTTT,CASSLAPGDTQYF
TRBV19,TRBJ2-1,TRBD2,-,TGTGCCAGTAGTATAGTTGGTGGGCTTAGCGGGGACATTTACAATGAGCAGTTCTTC,CASSIVGGLSGDIYNEQFF
TRBV5-4,TRBJ2-7,-,-,TGTGCCAGCAGCTTGTTTCACGAGCAGTACTTC,CASSLFHEQYF
TRBV19,TRBJ1-2,-,-,TGTGCCAGTAGTATACCCAAGTCTCTGGATGTCCATGGCTACACCTTC,CASSIPKSLDVHGYTF
TRBV29-1,TRBJ2-2,-,-,TGCAGCGTTAGGACAGACACCGGGGAGCTGTTTTTT,CSVRTDTGELFF
TRBV6-1,TRBJ1-1,-,once,TGTGCCAGCGTTGGCGATGGGGGGGACGGAGCTTTCTTT,CASVGDGGDGAFF
TRBV7-9,TRBJ1-1,-,-,TGTGCCAGCAGCTTAGGTATTTCAGGCCCGACTGAAGCTTTCTTT,CASSLGISGPTEAFF
TRBV7-9,TRBJ1-6,-,-,TGTGCCAGCAGCTTAGAGAGGAGCTCCTATAATTCACCCCTCCACTTT,CASSLERSSYNSPLHF
TRBV5-6,TRBJ2-7,TRBD2,-,TGTGCCAGCAGCTTGGCCGGTCGCGGGGGAATTTTCTACGAGCAGTACTTC,CASSLAGRGGIFYEQYF
TRBV6-6,TRBJ2-5,-,-,TGTGCCAGCCTGGACAGTCAAGAAACCCAGTACTTC,CASLDSQETQYF
TRBV19,TRBJ2-1,-,-,TGTGCCAGTATGAGGAATGAGCAGTTCTTC,CASMRNEQFF
TRBV4-1,TRBJ2-2,-,-,TGCGCCAGCAGCCATCCCACAAGCGGCCCTAACACCGGGGAGCTGTTTTTT,CASSHPTSGPNTGELFF
TRBV5-6,TRBJ2-1,TRBD2,-,TGTGCCAGCAGCTTGGCGGCTAGCGGACTATACAATGAGCAGTTCTTC,CASSLAASGLYNEQFF
TRBV7-9,TRBJ2-6,-,-,TGTGCCAGCAGCTTCCCAGGGGCCCCTTCGGAAGGGGCCAACGTCCTGACTTTC,CASSFPGAPSEGANVLTF
TRBV27,TRBJ1-2,-,-,TGTGCCAGCAGTTCCTTTGGTGGGTACTATGGCTACACCTTC,CASSSFGGYYGYTF
TRBV7-9,TRBJ1-1,-,-,TGTGCCAGCAGCTTAGTTTTTGAGGGCCAGGCTGAAGCTTTCTTT,CASSLVFEGQAEAFF
TRBV9,TRBJ2-3,-,-,TGTGCCAGCAGCGAACAGGGTATTAGCACAGATACGCAGTATTTT,CASSEQGISTDTQYF
TRBV11-2,TRBJ2-5,TRBD2,-,TGTGCCAGCAGCTTACTAGCGGGAGGGCCGGGGGAGACCCAGTACTTC,CASSLLAGGPGETQYF
TRBV2,TRBJ1-6,-,-,TGTGCCAGCAGTGTCCATCGAGACTCCTATAATTCACCCCTCCACTTT,CASSVHRDSYNSPLHF
TRBV19,TRBJ2-1,-,-,TGTGCCAGTTTAGGGGACGACAACTACAATGAGCAGTTCTTC,CASLGDDNYNEQFF
TRBV11-2,TRBJ2-1,TRBD2,-,TGTGCCAGCAGCGGGGGGGAGCTCTCCTACAATGAGCAGTTCTTC,CASSGGELSYNEQFF
TRBV7-9,TRBJ2-5,-,-,TGTGCCAGCAGCTCCCGCAGGGCCCCCGAGACCCAGTACTTC,CASSSRRAPETQYF
TRBV7-3,TRBJ2-5,-,-,TGTGCCAGCAGCTCCTCTGAGTGGACACCAGAAGAGACCCAGTACTTC,CASSSSEWTPEETQYF
TRBV4-3,TRBJ2-1,TRBD1,-,TGCGCCAGCAGCCATTCGACAGGGGGAGGGGATGAGCAGTTCTTC,CASSHSTGGGDEQFF
TRBV27,TRBJ1-4,-,-,TGTGCCAGCAGTTTATCCGACAGGCCTGATGAAAAACTGTTTTTT,CASSLSDRPDEKLFF
TRBV9,TRBJ2-5,-,-,TGTGCCAGCAGCCCACTAGTAGCGGCACAAGAGACCCAGTACTTC,CASSPLVAAQETQYF
TRBV6-5,TRBJ2-3,-,-,TGTGCCAGCAGTTACGAGGGAAGGACGACAGATACGCAGTATTTT,CASSYEGRTTDTQYF
TRBV29-1,TRBJ1-2,-,-,TGCAGCGTTGTAAACCGGGAGCAGACTAACTATGGCTACACCTTC,CSVVNREQTNYGYTF
TRBV10-3,TRBJ1-3,-,-,TGTGCCATCTGGGTCCCTGACGGAAACACCATATATTTT,CAIWVPDGNTIYF
TRBV14,TRBJ2-7,TRBD1,-,TGTGCCAGCAGCCAATACGGGACAGGCTACGAGCAGTACTTC,CASSQYGTGYEQYF
TRBV28,TRBJ2-7,TRBD1,-,TGTGCCAGCAGTCGGACAGGGGACTACGAGCAGTACTTC,CASSRTGDYEQYF
TRBV4-3,TRBJ2-5,-,-,TGCGCCAGCAGCCAAGGAGGGAGTGTCATCGAGACCCAGTACTTC,CASSQGGSVIETQYF
TRBV27,TRBJ1-4,-,-,TGTGCCAGCAGTTCCTACCAGGGTGATGAAAAACTGTTTTTT,CASSSYQGDEKLFF
TRBV19,TRBJ2-2,-,-,TGTGCCAGTAGCCTCGAGAGAGGGAAAGGGAACACCGGGGAGCTGTTTTTT,CASSLERGKGNTGELFF
TRBV23-1,TRBJ2-7,TRBD2,-,TGCGCCAGCAGTCAAACTAGCGGGACCTACGAGCAGTACTTC,CASSQTSGTYEQYF
TRBV6-1,TRBJ2-1,-,-,TGTGCCAGCAGTGTTCAGGGAGAGAATGAGCAGTTCTTC,CASSVQGENEQFF
TRBV7-9,TRBJ2-7,TRBD2,-,TGTGCCAGCAGCTCGGTAGCGGGAACCTCCTACGAGCAGTACTTC,CASSSVAGTSYEQYF
TRBV7-8,TRBJ2-1,-,-,TGTGCCAGCAGCTTAGTAGGGGCGTTCTACAATGAGCAGTTCTTC,CASSLVGAFYNEQFF